One and the same sample provided the 7 T cell receptor beta chains below, sequenced in a study of T cell changes during pregnancy in multiple sclerosis. Produced via immunoSEQ multiplex PCR; TCRdb's table is partial and in-frame only. This table holds roughly 40,000 clones, more than 85% found once. The source was CD4+ T cells from peripheral blood mononuclear cells, collected after pregnancy. These receptors originate from a female donor in good health, enrolled as a control in a pregnancy study.

This sequence joins TRBV7-9 and TRBJ1-4, with 8 bases aligning to TRBD1. The CDR3 sequence is 16 residues long. The ends lost 5 bases at V and 5 bases at J; junction bases unmatched: 10. Germline CDR1 reads SEHNR; CDR2 reads FQNEAQ (reference sequence). The CDR3 sequence: CASSPLGQGRNEKLFF. The CDR3 coding sequence is TGTGCCAGCAGCCCTCTCGGACAGGGAAGGAATGAAAAACTGTTTTTT.

The chain has TRBV10-3 and TRBJ2-5; D is unresolved. Trimming pared 11 bases from V and 4 bases from J, leaving 20 bases between. The CDR3 length is 14 residues. Germline lookup yields CDR1 ENHRY and CDR2 SYGVKD. The CDR3 loop is CALYLGSAAETQYF. The CDR3 nucleotides are TGTGCCCTTTACCTCGGGTCTGCCGCAGAGACCCAGTACTTC.

The chain uses TRBV29-1 and TRBJ1-4; 12 nucleotides line up with TRBD1. V shed 6 bases and J 8 bases; nucleotides not matched to a gene: 7. Germline assignment: CDR1 SQVTM and CDR2 ANQGSEA. The CDR3 spans 14 residues. CDR3 coding DNA: TGCAGCGTCCGAAAGGGGACAGGGGGCGAAAAACTGTTTTTT. Its protein product is CSVRKGTGGEKLFF.

CDR3 residues: CASSAVPGGEYGYTF. The DNA for the CDR3 is TGTGCCAGCAGCGCCGTGCCGGGGGGCGAATATGGCTACACCTTC. This sequence joins TRBV9 and TRBJ1-2; maybe TRBD1 (6 bases). The germline V gene has CDR1 SGDLS and CDR2 YYNGEE. The CDR3 length is 15 residues. V lost 3 bases, J lost 5 bases, and 17 bases lay in between.

The V gene is TRBV10-3, the J gene TRBJ1-5, with 8 bases fitting TRBD1. Germline V gene sequence: CDR1 ENHRY, CDR2 SYGVKD. There are 15 residues in the CDR3. Trimming removed 2 bases from V and 0 bases from J; junction bases left unmatched: 0. CDR3 in amino acids: CAISEGQGSNQPQHF. The DNA for the CDR3 is TGTGCCATCAGTGAGGGACAGGGTAGCAATCAGCCCCAGCATTTT.

The chain couples TRBV28 to TRBJ2-1; 13 bases match TRBD2. The V and J ends lost 5 bases and 4 bases, in that order; junction bases with no gene match: 14. Germline-derived CDR1 and CDR2 are MDHEN and SYDVKM. The CDR3 covers 19 residues. CDR3 DNA sequence: TGTGCCAGCAGTGCTATAGGACTAGCGGGAGCTGCAGGGTACAATGAGCAGTTCTTC. This translates into CASSAIGLAGAAGYNEQFF.

The chain carries TRBV7-6 and TRBJ1-1; D is undetermined. Trimming stripped 4 bases from V and 5 bases from J, with 14 bases between. CDR3 length: 14 residues. CDR1 and CDR2 from the germline V gene are SGHVS and FNYEAQ. CDR3 nucleotide sequence: TGTGCCAGCAGCTCGGAGTTCCGTAGGACTGAAGCTTTCTTT. Protein sequence: CASSSEFRRTEAFF.